This TCR beta chain emerged from a study of graft-versus-host responses after intestinal transplantation. Study at large: Anti-thymocyte globulin was used for induction in all recipients, who then took tacrolimus and steroids for around 3 years.

Study-wide results and limits: The authors found GvH clones in recipient marrow, some appearing first in ileum or blood. High graft-versus-host to host-versus-graft T cell clonal ratios marked allografts of patients with graft-donor macrochimerism.

About this clone: The antigen is not known.

V gave up 3 bases and J gave up 7 bases; unmatched junction bases: 5. Germline loops: CDR1 SGHAT, CDR2 FQDESV (reference sequence). The CDR3 totals 15 residues. Data came from immunoSEQ multiplex PCR; TCRdb stores just in-frame clones and leaves some out. There are about 130,000 clones in the sample; around 94% occur only once, and over 0.15% lies in the top ten. Sequenced material: unstimulated CD4+ T cells sorted from spleen or lymph node cells, taken before intestinal transplant. The clonotype was recovered from a human donor who received an intestinal transplant. V usage is TRBV11-1 and J usage is TRBJ2-2; TRBD2 matches at 10 bases. The CDR3 DNA sequence: TGTGCCAGCAGCTTCGAGCTAGCGGGGGTCGGGGAGCTGTTTTTT. This translates into CASSFELAGVGELFF.